Below, 9 T cell receptor beta chains from the same sample are listed, as sequenced in a study of T cells in localized non-small cell lung cancer. Clones were read by immunoSEQ multiplex PCR, and TCRdb kept only the in-frame ones, dropping some. The sample lists under 15,000 clones, 28% occurring once. The material sequenced was lung tumor tissue, taken before any cancer treatment. The receptor set was obtained from a female donor older than 55 with stage I lung adenocarcinoma.

The chain's CDR3 is CASSWTLYNEQFF. In DNA form, the CDR3 reads TGTGCCAGCAGCTGGACCCTATACAATGAGCAGTTCTTC. The J gene is TRBJ2-1, the V gene TRBV7-8; no firm D call. V shed 4 bases and J shed 4 bases, with 8 bases lying between them. The germline gives CDR1 SGHVS, CDR2 FQNEAQ. The CDR3 consists of 13 residues.

This clone occurred a few times. The rearrangement uses TRBV30 and TRBJ2-3; 7 bases line up with TRBD2. CDR1 is GTSNPN and CDR2 is SVGIG in the germline V gene (reference sequence). The CDR3 is made up of 15 amino acids. The V and J ends lost 0 bases and 4 bases, in that order; junction bases with no gene match: 7. CDR3 amino acids: CAWSVAAGISDTQYF. The DNA of the CDR3 is TGTGCCTGGAGTGTAGCAGCGGGAATCTCAGATACGCAGTATTTT. The whole variable domain, remainder taken from reference TRBV30 and TRBJ2-3, is SQTIHQWPATLVQPVGSPLSLECTVEGTSNPNLYWYRQAAGRGLQLLFYSVGIGQISSEVPQNLSASRPQDRQFILSSKKLLLSDSGFYLCAWSVAAGISDTQYFGPGTRLTVL.

This chain joins TRBV6-8 and TRBJ2-5; D is perhaps TRBD1 or TRBD2 (5 bases each). Trimming shortened V by 6 bases and J by 5 bases, and 13 bases separated the two germline ends. The length of the CDR3 is 13 residues. Per the germline V gene, CDR1 is MNHGY and CDR2 is SAAAGT. CDR3: CASSRDERETQYF. CDR3 bases: TGTGCCAGCAGCCGGGACGAACGGGAGACCCAGTACTTC.

This clone was counted at least ten times. This sequence joins TRBV11-3 and TRBJ2-3; D remains ambiguous. V shed 0 bases and J shed 6 bases, with 10 bases lying between them. CDR3 length: 14 amino acids. Germline V CDR1 and CDR2: SGHNT, YENEEA. The DNA of the CDR3 is TGTGCCAGCAGCTTAGAGGGTGCAGTCGATACGCAGTATTTT. This encodes CASSLEGAVDTQYF.

CDR3 region: CASSLGQLKEAFF. The CDR3 coding sequence is TGTGCCAGCTCACTAGGACAGTTAAAGGAGGCTTTCTTT. V and J are TRBV18 and TRBJ1-1; TRBD1 is a possible D gene (6 bases). The CDR3 extends over 13 amino acids. CDR1 is KGHSH, CDR2 LQKENI, per germline. Trimming stripped 4 bases from V and 11 bases from J, with 17 bases between. Full variable domain (rest looked up from reference TRBV18 and TRBJ1-1): NAGVMQNPRHLVRRRGQEARLRCSPMKGHSHVYWYRQLPEEGLKFMVYLQKENIIDESGMPKERFSAEFPKEGPSILRIQQVVRGDSAAYFCASSLGQLKEAFFGQGTRLTVV.

This clone was detected a few times. The J gene is TRBJ2-2, the V gene TRBV30, with 11 nucleotides matching TRBD1. This CDR3 region has 15 residues. Trimming took 5 bases from V and 6 from J; bases not matched to a gene: 8. CDR1 GTSNPN and CDR2 SVGIG come from the germline V gene (reference sequence). As DNA, the CDR3 is TGTGCCTGGGAACCGGGACAGGGGGTCCCCGGGGAGCTGTTTTTT. Translating it yields CAWEPGQGVPGELFF.

This clone was detected a few times. This sequence joins TRBV6-8 and TRBJ2-7, with 9 bases lining up with TRBD1. J gave up 1 base and V 6 bases, and 4 bases lay outside the gene matches. The CDR3 extends over 14 amino acids. The germline V gene encodes CDR1 MNHGY and CDR2 SAAAGT. CDR3 sequence (DNA): TGTGCCAGCAGGGTGACAGGGGGTTCCTACGAGCAGTACTTC. Translating gives CASRVTGGSYEQYF.

The chain combines TRBV2 with TRBJ2-7; D may be TRBD1 (6 bases). CDR1 and CDR2 from the germline V gene are SNHLY and FYNNEI. Trimming pared 6 bases from V and 2 bases from J, leaving 14 bases between. This CDR3 spans 14 amino acids. The CDR3 DNA reads as TGTGCCAGCAGAGGACAGCTAACCACCTACGAGCAGTACTTC. Its protein product is CASRGQLTTYEQYF.

The rearrangement uses TRBV25-1 and TRBJ1-6; no clear D gene. Trimming took 1 base from V and 10 from J, leaving 11 bases between them. Germline V CDR1 and CDR2: MGHDK, SYGVNS. The CDR3 sequence is 14 residues long. CDR3 nucleotide sequence: TGTGCCAGCAGTGAATTAAGTCGAGTATCACCCCTCCACTTT. This encodes CASSELSRVSPLHF.